The following is a TCR beta chain sequence with its context. This clonotype was picked up a small number of times. Its antigen remains undetermined. No base quality values were provided; no much bigger clone lies one nucleotide off. The data were obtained in a study of response to subunit inactivated influenza vaccine listed by TCRdb under 2018. General notes on the study: To follow how T cells responded to a trivalent subunit inactivated influenza vaccine, the researchers relied on deep quantitative profiling of the T cell receptor repertoire. Study-wide conclusions, independent of this receptor: The authors proposed that each seasonal influenza vaccination may bring in only a limited number of new T cells.

Sequences DFQATT (CDR1) and SNEGSKA (CDR2) are obtained from the germline V gene (reference sequence). The germline V end is reduced by 1 base and the J end by 4 bases; junction bases left unmatched: 5. Taken from cysteine to phenylalanine, the CDR3 has 15 residues. The DNA shown is the 45-base CDR3, in frame from base 1. Libraries were prepared through RT-PCR. Sequencing took place on an Illumina HiSeq 2500. TCRdb applied fastp at Q25 and MiXCR to the public reads, then kept only in-frame beta chains. All rows with the same CDR3 protein become a single entry with the most common DNA and genes. Across this sample there are roughly 570,000 distinct CDR3 sequences, with around 15% seen only once. Over 8.5% of the sample rests with the top ten.

The TCR was taken from a man aged 50 to 60 who received an inactivated influenza vaccine. Donor details come from another sample of the same person, matched by shared clones. Material: PBMCs from blood, obtained less than 13 days after vaccination. Rearrangement joined TRBV20-1 to TRBJ2-1, with TRBD1 matching 9 junction bases. The DNA sequence is TGCAGTGCTAGAGCGGAGACAGGGGGTTACAATGAGCAGTTCTTC. Its amino acids are CSARAETGGYNEQFF.